This T cell receptor beta chain derives from a study of blood T cell dynamics during melanoma immunotherapy. TCRdb's table, derived via immunoSEQ multiplex PCR, lists solely in-frame clones and lacks some. The sample includes over 6,500 clones, 75% to 90% of them seen just once. CDR3 length: 13 amino acids. The junction had 7 bases not matched to a gene; V was cut back by 7 bases and J by 2 bases. Looked up from germline, CDR1 is SQVTM and CDR2 is ANQGSEA. Time point given: pre-treatment baseline. This clonotype was sampled from a human donor with melanoma. Some clones in this sample may be carry-over from other donors' samples. The V gene is TRBV29-1, the J gene TRBJ1-1; 7 bases agree with TRBD1. The source was blood, collected from a patient treated with checkpoint blockade. This chain's CDR3 is CSAGRGGNTEAFF. The CDR3 DNA reads as TGCAGCGCTGGCAGGGGGGGAAACACTGAAGCTTTCTTT.